The entry below gives a single T cell receptor (beta chain) sequence along with its context. This entry comes from a study of blood T cell repertoires in COVID-19. CDR1 and CDR2 (germline): SNHLY, FYNNEI. Trimming took off 8 bases at V and 5 bases at J, with 13 bases between the two ends. The CDR3 totals 13 residues. Method: immunoSEQ multiplex PCR; TCRdb's copy keeps in-frame clones and lacks some. Of approximately 500,000 clones in the sample, less than 90% were seen once. Material: peripheral blood. J is TRBJ1-5 and V is TRBV2; maybe TRBD1 (6 bases). The sequence was collected from a woman aged 50 to 65 with COVID-19, enrolled during active disease. The CDR3 is CASGYNRDQPQHF. CDR3 nucleotides: TGTGCCAGCGGATACAACAGGGATCAGCCCCAGCATTTT.